This TCR beta chain was recorded in a study of preoperative IRX-2 immunotherapy in early breast cancer (dated by TCRdb to 2018 to 2020). About this clone: Its antigen is unknown. Base-call qualities are not available, and no considerably larger clone is one nucleotide away.

Looking up the germline V gene yields CDR1 SQVTM and CDR2 ANQGSEA. Trimming leaves V shorter by 5 bases and J shorter by 3 bases, with the junction holding 4 bases beyond the gene matches. The CDR3, from cysteine to phenylalanine, totals 14 residues. Of the read, only the CDR3 DNA is kept; its 42 bases are in frame from base 1. Read against the paper, the sample's treatment or condition label means: preoperative locoregional IRX-2 cytokine immunotherapy. The samples were obtained from a phase Ib study in which preoperative, locoregional IRX-2 cytokine immunotherapy intended to prime immune responses was tested. Donors were patients with early-stage breast cancer who received IRX-2 before surgery. Libraries were constructed by the immunoSEQ multiplex PCR assay. This immuneACCESS table, as held by TCRdb, lists in-frame sequences with V and J called but not all clones. Of the missing ones, under half trace to an unresolved V gene in checked studies; the others have no known cause. Within this sample are tens of thousands of clones, with about 95% of them counted one time only. About 17% of the sample belongs to the ten largest clones.

The receptor was isolated from a human donor with breast cancer. Recombination joined TRBV29-1 with TRBJ2-2; TRBD2 agrees with 9 junctional bases. The source material was tumor tissue, sampled after IRX-2 immunotherapy. The CDR3 here reads CSVLSGSDTGELFF. In nucleotides, the sequence is TGCAGCGTTCTTAGCGGGAGTGACACCGGGGAGCTGTTTTTT.